The rows below give T cell receptor beta chains drawn from one sample of a study of T cells in Graves' hyperthyroidism and ophthalmopathy. TCRdb reprocessed the multiplex PCR reads via MiXCR and lists one record per CDR3 protein. The sample lists some 360,000 distinct CDR3 sequences; approximately 18% were seen once. The sample comprised blood. Receptors originate from a woman aged 40 to 50 with Graves' ophthalmopathy. CDR3s include the opening cysteine and the closing phenylalanine or tryptophan. A D gene is named only where the DNA matches it firmly. Clone sizes are given selectively: once, few, many, or a class where the clone is expanded.

V	D	J	size	CDR3	DNA
TRBV20-1	-	TRBJ2-1	many	CSAQHNEQFF	TGCAGTGCTCAGCACAATGAGCAGTTCTTC
TRBV12-3/TRBV12-4	-	TRBJ2-2	many	CASSPGQIGELFF	TGTGCCAGCAGTCCCGGACAGATCGGGGAGCTGTTTTTT
TRBV3-1	TRBD1	TRBJ1-2	many	CASSRGQGNFYGYTF	TGTGCCAGCAGCCGGGGACAGGGAAATTTCTATGGCTACACCTTC
TRBV5-1	TRBD1	TRBJ2-4	-	CASSGRDRGRVAKNIQYF	TGCGCCAGCAGCGGCCGGGACAGGGGGCGGGTGGCCAAAAACATTCAGTACTTC
TRBV7-9	TRBD2	TRBJ2-5	many	CASGSGRAGETQYF	TGTGCCAGCGGTAGCGGGAGGGCCGGAGAGACCCAGTACTTC
TRBV5-1	-	TRBJ2-2	many	CASSLDKTSIGGELFF	TGCGCCAGCAGCTTGGACAAGACATCCATCGGTGGGGAGCTGTTTTTT
TRBV12-3/TRBV12-4	-	TRBJ1-1	many	CASSYPTGKDTEAFF	TGTGCCAGCAGCTATCCTACAGGGAAGGACACTGAAGCTTTCTTT
TRBV27	-	TRBJ1-1	many	CASSLSSSHAAEAFF	TGTGCCAGCAGTTTATCGTCCTCCCACGCCGCTGAAGCTTTCTTT
TRBV19	TRBD1	TRBJ1-1	many	CASSALPGTGLNTEAFF	TGTGCCAGTAGTGCATTACCCGGGACAGGGTTGAACACTGAAGCTTTCTTT
TRBV28	TRBD1	TRBJ2-7	many	CASSLWDRAYEQYF	TGTGCCAGCAGTTTGTGGGACAGGGCCTACGAGCAGTACTTC
TRBV28	TRBD2	TRBJ2-5	-	CASSKAGATQETQYF	TGTGCCAGCAGTAAAGCGGGAGCGACACAAGAGACCCAGTACTTC
TRBV6-5	-	TRBJ1-1	many	CASSYSPAFMNTEAFF	TGTGCCAGCAGTTACTCTCCGGCGTTCATGAACACTGAAGCTTTCTTT
TRBV14	-	TRBJ1-2	many	CASSPTGTKYGYTF	TGTGCCAGCAGCCCAACCGGGACCAAATATGGCTACACCTTC
TRBV6-2/TRBV6-3	-	TRBJ1-5	many	CASSFQRPYSNQPQHF	TGTGCCAGCAGTTTTCAACGTCCCTATAGCAATCAGCCCCAGCATTTT
TRBV25-1	-	TRBJ1-5	many	CASSDYRGNQPQHF	TGTGCCAGCAGTGATTACAGGGGCAATCAGCCCCAGCATTTT
TRBV4-2	-	TRBJ2-5	many	CASSQDFASQETQYF	TGTGCCAGCAGCCAAGATTTCGCATCACAAGAGACCCAGTACTTC
TRBV15	TRBD2	TRBJ2-7	many	CATSVGGPVYEQYF	TGTGCCACCAGTGTGGGAGGGCCGGTCTACGAGCAGTACTTC
TRBV11-2	TRBD2	TRBJ2-7	many	CASRGTSYEQYF	TGTGCCAGCAGGGGGACTAGCTACGAGCAGTACTTC
TRBV2	-	TRBJ1-1	many	CASSEGHSNTEAFF	TGTGCCAGCAGTGAAGGGCACTCGAACACTGAAGCTTTCTTT
TRBV29-1	TRBD2	TRBJ2-5	many	CSVPGLADQETQYF	TGCAGCGTGCCGGGACTAGCGGATCAAGAGACCCAGTACTTC
TRBV3-1	-	TRBJ2-3	-	CASSQFRRESTDTQYF	TGTGCCAGCAGCCAGTTTCGACGGGAAAGCACAGATACGCAGTATTTT
TRBV6-1	TRBD1	TRBJ1-3	-	CASSDRGTGNTIYF	TGTGCCAGCAGCGACAGGGGGACTGGAAACACCATATATTTT
TRBV6-1	-	TRBJ2-5	many	CASSDGLFQETQYF	TGTGCCAGCAGTGATGGGCTGTTCCAAGAGACCCAGTACTTC
TRBV28	TRBD1	TRBJ2-7	few	CASSLVRDSRYEQYF	TGTGCCAGCAGTTTAGTTAGGGACAGTCGCTACGAGCAGTACTTC
TRBV6-2/TRBV6-3	-	TRBJ2-4	many	CASSYPTGTKNIQYF	TGTGCCAGCAGTTACCCGACAGGAACCAAAAACATTCAGTACTTC
TRBV28	TRBD1	TRBJ2-2	many	CASSPGDRGTVGELFF	TGTGCCAGCAGCCCAGGGGACAGGGGGACGGTTGGGGAGCTGTTTTTT
TRBV9	-	TRBJ2-2	many	CASSVFGGASGELFF	TGTGCCAGCAGCGTATTCGGAGGGGCCTCCGGGGAGCTGTTTTTT
TRBV6-2/TRBV6-3	TRBD1	TRBJ1-5	-	CASRDTGTANQPQHF	TGTGCCAGCAGAGACACCGGGACAGCCAATCAGCCCCAGCATTTT
TRBV20-1	-	TRBJ2-7	many	CSARSRGVGEQYF	TGCAGTGCTAGATCTAGGGGGGTTGGGGAGCAGTACTTC
TRBV28	-	TRBJ2-7	many	CASSQGYLEQYF	TGTGCCAGCAGTCAGGGTTACCTCGAGCAGTACTTC
TRBV19	-	TRBJ1-5	many	CASSDRGPQHF	TGTGCCAGTAGTGACCGGGGGCCCCAGCATTTT
TRBV30	-	TRBJ1-3	-	CAWSTDSGSGNTIYF	TGTGCCTGGAGTACGGACAGTGGATCCGGAAACACCATATATTTT
TRBV6-1	-	TRBJ2-7	once	CASSAGTNGITYEQSF	TGTGCCAGCAGTGCAGGGACAAACGGCATTACCTACGAGCAGTCCTTC
TRBV4-3	-	TRBJ2-2	-	CASSQEWGTGELFF	TGCGCCAGCAGCCAAGAATGGGGGACCGGGGAGCTGTTTTTT
TRBV7-2	TRBD2	TRBJ2-2	many	CASRTGGGAGELFF	TGTGCCAGCAGGACCGGCGGGGGGGCCGGGGAGCTGTTTTTT
TRBV6-2/TRBV6-3	-	TRBJ1-1	-	CASSHPGTRNTEAFF	TGTGCCAGCAGTCACCCCGGGACACGTAACACTGAAGCTTTCTTT
TRBV12-3/TRBV12-4	-	TRBJ1-2	-	CASSLGKSYGYTF	TGTGCCAGCAGTTTAGGAAAGTCCTATGGCTACACCTTC
TRBV27	TRBD2	TRBJ2-7	many	CASSLDQGGREQYF	TGTGCCAGCAGTTTAGACCAGGGCGGGAGAGAGCAGTACTTC
TRBV6-5	-	TRBJ1-2	many	CASSSDPGTVGYTF	TGTGCCAGCAGTTCCGATCCCGGCACTGTTGGCTACACCTTC
TRBV2	-	TRBJ1-1	many	CASSKGANTEAFF	TGTGCCAGCAGCAAGGGAGCGAACACTGAAGCTTTCTTT
TRBV28	TRBD1	TRBJ1-6	many	CASSFFDREESPLHF	TGTGCCAGCAGTTTTTTCGACAGGGAGGAATCACCCCTCCACTTT
TRBV20-1	TRBD2	TRBJ2-5	many	CSARVAGLQETQYF	TGCAGTGCTAGAGTAGCGGGCCTGCAAGAGACCCAGTACTTC
TRBV11-2	-	TRBJ1-6	-	CASSLVAGANSPLHF	TGTGCCAGCAGCTTAGTTGCAGGGGCCAATTCACCCCTCCACTTT
TRBV6-2/TRBV6-3	-	TRBJ2-7	few	CASTHSGEQYF	TGTGCCAGCACCCATTCCGGCGAGCAGTACTTC
TRBV2	-	TRBJ2-7	-	CAYRRAGNPPEQYF	TGTGCCTACCGAAGGGCAGGGAACCCTCCCGAGCAGTACTTC
TRBV4-2	-	TRBJ1-1	many	CASSDTASTEAFF	TGTGCCAGCAGCGACACGGCCTCCACTGAAGCTTTCTTT
TRBV28	-	TRBJ2-7	many	CASRSFYEQYF	TGTGCCAGCAGATCCTTTTACGAGCAGTACTTC
TRBV19	TRBD1	TRBJ2-5	-	CASSPPTFTGGETQYF	TGTGCCAGTAGTCCGCCCACCTTTACAGGGGGAGAGACCCAGTACTTC
TRBV6-1	-	TRBJ2-5	many	CASRKNQETQYF	TGTGCCAGCAGGAAAAACCAAGAGACCCAGTACTTC
TRBV11-3	-	TRBJ1-1	many	CASSLDSRQKAFF	TGTGCCAGCAGCTTAGATTCCCGGCAGAAAGCTTTCTTT